The 14 T cell receptor beta chains listed next were all sequenced from one sample in a study of T cell responses to AZD1222 COVID-19 vaccine (dated by TCRdb to about 2021). Reading the label with the study, this specimen's time point is: baseline before first vaccination. The library was built by means of the immunoSEQ multiplex PCR assay. Held by TCRdb, this immuneACCESS table contains in-frame sequences only and omits some clones. Under half of the omission traces to an unresolved V gene where checked; the cause of the rest is unknown. The sample has about 150,000 clones on record, roughly 88% of them singletons. The ten largest make up less than 2.5% of the sample. This material consisted of peripheral blood, taken on day 0 of AZD1222 vaccination. These receptors were collected from an adult in good health.

This rearrangement joins TRBV28 to TRBJ2-1, with D possibly matching TRBD1 (6 bases). Looked up from germline, CDR1 is MDHEN and CDR2 is SYDVKM. V dropped 8 bases and J dropped 6 bases, with 17 bases sitting between them. The CDR3 covers 14 residues. CDR3 DNA sequence: TGTGCCAGCGGGGGCCCCTGGGGTGGCAATGAGCAGTTCTTC. The encoded protein is CASGGPWGGNEQFF.

The chain is built from TRBV6-2 or TRBV6-3 and TRBJ1-5; perhaps TRBD1 as D (5 bases). Looked up from germline, CDR1 is MNHEY and CDR2 is SVGEGT. Trimming cost V 2 bases and J 3 bases, with 17 bases left between them. The CDR3 has 17 amino acids. The CDR3, as DNA: TGTGCCAGCAGTTACGTCCTATCGGGACGGCCCAATCAGCCCCAGCATTTT. Its protein is CASSYVLSGRPNQPQHF.

The chain couples TRBV30 to TRBJ2-1; 7 nucleotides match TRBD1. After removal of 0 bases from V and 2 bases from J, the junction contained 7 bases not matched to a gene. The germline V gene encodes CDR1 GTSNPN and CDR2 SVGIG (reference sequence). The CDR3 runs to 16 residues. This CDR3 is CAWSVQRQGAYNEQFF. In DNA, the CDR3 is TGTGCCTGGAGTGTACAGAGGCAGGGGGCCTACAATGAGCAGTTCTTC.

The genes are TRBV28 and TRBJ2-7; the D call may be TRBD1 or TRBD2 (6 bases each). Germline loops: CDR1 MDHEN, CDR2 SYDVKM. The CDR3 totals 14 residues. The germline V and J ends were trimmed by 6 bases and 1 base, with 13 bases remaining between them. The CDR3 loop reads CASRTQGGSYEQYF. The CDR3 nucleotides are TGTGCCAGCAGAACACAGGGAGGTTCCTACGAGCAGTACTTC.

The chain joins TRBV6-6 to TRBJ2-7; 11 nucleotides line up with TRBD2. CDR1 is MNHNY and CDR2 is SVGAGI in the germline V gene (reference sequence). The CDR3 totals 15 residues. V was clipped by 5 bases and J by 5 bases; unmatched bases: 8. DNA of the CDR3: TGTGCCAGCAGTAATAGCGGGAGGGCCCCGGACGAGCAGTACTTC. Translation gives CASSNSGRAPDEQYF.

The V and J genes are TRBV5-5 and TRBJ1-1; no reliable D call. The V and J ends lost 5 bases and 1 base respectively, with 6 bases between them. The CDR3 is made up of 12 amino acids. Germline V gene data show CDR1 as SGHKS and CDR2 as YYEKEE (reference sequence). In nucleotides, the CDR3 is TGTGCCAGCAGGGCGAGGAACACTGAAGCTTTCTTT. Translated, it gives CASRARNTEAFF. Using reference TRBV5-5 and TRBJ1-1 for the parts outside the CDR3, the full variable domain is DAGVTQSPTHLIKTRGQQVTLRCSPISGHKSVSWYQQVLGQGPQFIFQYYEKEERGRGNFPDRFSARQFPNYSSELNVNALLLGDSALYLCASRARNTEAFFGQGTRLTVV.

The chain joins TRBV6-2 or TRBV6-3 to TRBJ1-1; a weak D match, TRBD1 (6 bases). Looked up from germline, CDR1 is MNHEY and CDR2 is SVGEGT. There are 15 residues in the CDR3. Trimming stripped 3 bases from V and 5 bases from J, with 16 bases between. Here the CDR3 DNA reads TGTGCCAGCAGTTATGTTTCTAGGGGGAATACTGAAGCTTTCTTT. Its translation is CASSYVSRGNTEAFF.

This sequence joins TRBV5-6 and TRBJ1-3; 7 nucleotides agree with TRBD1. Germline V gene sequence: CDR1 SGHDT, CDR2 YYEEEE. Unmatched junction bases numbered 7, after V lost 4 bases and J lost 3 bases. This CDR3 region has 15 residues. The CDR3 bases are TGTGCCAGCAGCCGGCGACAGGGTGGTGGAAACACCATATATTTT. This gives the protein CASSRRQGGGNTIYF.

The chain couples TRBV6-2 or TRBV6-3 to TRBJ2-4; possibly TRBD2 for D (5 bases). This CDR3 region has 17 residues. The V gene lost 0 bases and the J gene lost 3 bases, with 15 bases spanning the gap. The germline V gene has CDR1 MNHEY and CDR2 SVGEGT. The CDR3 sequence: CASSYSVGGLDKNIQYF. For the CDR3, the DNA is TGTGCCAGCAGTTACTCAGTAGGCGGGCTGGACAAAAACATTCAGTACTTC.

The DNA for the CDR3 is TGTGCCAGTAGTACCGACAGGTTTTACACCTTC. It translates to CASSTDRFYTF. The rearrangement joins TRBV19 to TRBJ1-2; tentatively, D is TRBD1 (6 bases). The V gene's germline CDR1 is LNHDA and CDR2 SQIVND (reference sequence). The CDR3 consists of 11 residues. Trimming took off 4 bases at V and 11 bases at J, with 11 bases between the two ends.

The chain recombines TRBV27 with TRBJ2-1; no clear D. Trimming removed 5 bases at V and 4 bases at J, with 9 bases between. The CDR3 runs 13 residues. Germline V CDR1 and CDR2: MNHEY, SMNVEV (reference sequence). The CDR3 here is CASSTPPYNEQFF. The CDR3 DNA reads as TGTGCCAGCAGTACCCCTCCGTACAATGAGCAGTTCTTC.

The J gene is TRBJ1-1, the V gene TRBV29-1; unclear D gene. The ends were cut back, 0 bases at V and 5 bases at J, with 7 bases in the middle. CDR1 SQVTM and CDR2 ANQGSEA come from the germline V gene. There are 12 residues in the CDR3. The DNA of the CDR3 is TGCAGCGTTGAAGATGTGGGAACTGAAGCTTTCTTT. This gives the protein CSVEDVGTEAFF.

This chain uses TRBV4-2 with TRBJ1-6; 9 bases agree with TRBD1. V lost 0 bases and J lost 4; bases outside the gene matches: 4. This CDR3 has 17 amino acids. Germline-derived CDR1 and CDR2 are LGHNA and YNFKEQ. The CDR3 DNA reads as TGTGCCAGCAGCCAAGATCGGACAGGGGCTTATAATTCACCCCTCCACTTT. Its protein product is CASSQDRTGAYNSPLHF.

This chain uses TRBV2 with TRBJ1-1, with D uncertain. Germline assignment: CDR1 SNHLY and CDR2 FYNNEI. V was cut by 6 bases and J by 11 bases, with 10 bases left in between. This CDR3 has 10 amino acids. CDR3 DNA: TGTGCCAGCAGCGGGAGGAGGGCTTTCTTT. This encodes CASSGRRAFF.